The 31 T cell receptor beta chains below come from one sample, sequenced in a study of graft-versus-host responses after intestinal transplantation. Sequencing was performed with immunoSEQ multiplex PCR; in TCRdb, only in-frame clones are kept and a portion is missing. The sample has 20,000 or so clones, approximately 80% seen once. The input for sequencing was PBMCs, taken 14 days after transplant. The receptors come from a human patient who received an intestinal transplant, so some T cells may come from the graft donor.

In this sample, this clone turned up once. V usage is TRBV13 and J usage is TRBJ2-7; D unresolved. With 0 bases removed from V and 1 base from J, the gap between germline ends came to 7 bases. The CDR3 loop spans 14 amino acids. CDR1 and CDR2 from the germline V gene are PRHDT and FYEKMQ (reference sequence). The CDR3 loop reads CASSLGQASYEQYF. In DNA form, the CDR3 reads TGTGCCAGCAGCTTAGGCCAGGCTTCCTACGAGCAGTACTTC.

The rearrangement joins TRBV11-2 to TRBJ2-7; D could derive from TRBD1 or TRBD2 (5 bases each). V dropped 5 bases and J dropped 3 bases, with 14 bases sitting between them. This CDR3 has 14 residues. Germline V gene sequence: CDR1 SGHAT, CDR2 FQNNGV. The CDR3, as DNA: TGTGCCAGCAGCCCCGGGACGGAGCACTACGAGCAGTACTTC. It is translated as CASSPGTEHYEQYF. Using reference TRBV11-2 and TRBJ2-7 for the parts outside the CDR3, the full variable domain is EAGVAQSPRYKIIEKRQSVAFWCNPISGHATLYWYQQILGQGPKLLIQFQNNGVVDDSQLPKDRFSAERLKGVDSTLKIQPAKLEDSAVYLCASSPGTEHYEQYFGPGTRLTVT.

This chain uses TRBV20-1 with TRBJ2-7; D is unresolved. Germline CDR1 is DFQATT and CDR2 is SNEGSKA (reference sequence). Deletions cut 4 bases from V and 3 bases from J, with 4 bases between. This CDR3 is built from 10 residues. The CDR3 bases are TGCAGTGCTATGTTCTACGAGCAGTACTTC. This sequence encodes CSAMFYEQYF.

V usage is TRBV5-1 and J usage is TRBJ2-5, with no clear D. In germline, CDR1 is SGHRS, CDR2 YFSETQ. V was trimmed by 0 bases and J by 1 base, leaving 13 bases between them. The CDR3 is 16 amino acids. The CDR3, as DNA: TGCGCCAGCAGCTTGGTCAGCACAAGGCTCCAAGAGACCCAGTACTTC. Translating gives CASSLVSTRLQETQYF. The full variable domain, in which reference TRBV5-1 and TRBJ2-5 provide the parts outside the CDR3, is KAGVTQTPRYLIKTRGQQVTLSCSPISGHRSVSWYQQTPGQGLQFLFEYFSETQRNKGNFPGRFSGRQFSNSRSEMNVSTLELGDSALYLCASSLVSTRLQETQYFGPGTRLLVL.

This clone was detected only once. The chain links TRBV28 to TRBJ1-5; weak D call: TRBD1 (5 bases). Germline CDR1 is MDHEN and CDR2 is SYDVKM. The CDR3 loop spans 14 amino acids. The V gene lost 6 bases and the J gene lost 3 bases, with 12 bases spanning the gap. CDR3 protein: CASSSPGNNQPQHF. In nucleotides, the CDR3 is TGTGCCAGCAGCAGCCCAGGGAACAATCAGCCCCAGCATTTT.

The chain employs TRBV4-1 and TRBJ2-5; 7 nucleotides line up with TRBD1. In germline, CDR1 is MGHRA, CDR2 YSYEKL. V was pared by 4 bases and J by 3 bases, with 11 bases of the junction left unmatched. The CDR3 contains 16 residues. DNA of the CDR3: TGCGCCAGCAGCCCTCGGATCCGGGACAGTAAAGAGACCCAGTACTTC. This codes for CASSPRIRDSKETQYF.

This clone was seen a few times. This chain connects TRBV27 to TRBJ2-1; 8 positions agree with TRBD2. Per germline, CDR1 MNHEY and CDR2 SMNVEV (reference sequence). The CDR3 is 14 residues long. The junction had 5 bases not matched to a gene; V was cut back by 6 bases and J by 4 bases. DNA for the CDR3: TGTGCCAGCAGACCGGGGGGGCCGTACAATGAGCAGTTCTTC. Protein: CASRPGGPYNEQFF.

The chain combines TRBV30 with TRBJ1-6; D might be TRBD1 (6 bases). Germline loops: CDR1 GTSNPN, CDR2 SVGIG (reference sequence). Trimming removed 1 base at V and 4 bases at J, with 17 bases between. CDR3 length: 17 residues. CDR3 in amino acids: CAWSALQGAGYNSPLHF. The CDR3 coding sequence is TGTGCCTGGAGTGCCCTACAGGGAGCAGGATATAATTCACCCCTCCACTTT.

This clone was seen only a few times. The V gene is TRBV19, the J gene TRBJ2-1, with a tentative D call TRBD2 (6 bases). The ends were cut back, 10 bases at V and 0 bases at J, with 25 bases in the middle. CDR1 LNHDA and CDR2 SQIVND come from the germline V gene (reference sequence). The CDR3 has 18 residues. As DNA, the CDR3 is TGTGCCACCCAACTGCCGGGACTCCTACCAGGCTCCTACAATGAGCAGTTCTTC. Translating gives CATQLPGLLPGSYNEQFF.

The chain recombines TRBV2 with TRBJ2-3; D is perhaps TRBD2 (7 bases). Germline V gene data show CDR1 as SNHLY and CDR2 as FYNNEI. The CDR3 consists of 15 residues. V was trimmed by 2 bases and J by 3 bases, leaving 12 bases between them. Here the CDR3 DNA reads TGTGCCAGCAGTGAATGGGGGGGCGAGACAGATACGCAGTATTTT. Its translation: CASSEWGGETDTQYF.

The gene calls are TRBV6-5 and TRBJ2-1, with TRBD2 matching over 8 bases. J was trimmed by 3 bases and V by 5 bases; bases with no gene match: 6. Germline values: CDR1 MNHEY, CDR2 SVGAGI. CDR3 length equals 15 residues. The CDR3 nucleotides are TGTGCCAGCAGTCAAGGACTAGCTGGCTACAATGAGCAGTTCTTC. Its protein product is CASSQGLAGYNEQFF.

The chain employs TRBV10-2 and TRBJ1-2; tentatively, D is TRBD1 (5 bases). CDR3 size: 13 residues. CDR1 is WSHSY, CDR2 SAAADI, per germline. V was clipped by 1 base and J by 7 bases, with 10 bases between them. CDR3 region: CASSELVGTGYTF. For the CDR3, the DNA is TGCGCCAGCAGTGAGTTGGTGGGGACTGGCTACACCTTC.

The rearrangement links TRBV9 to TRBJ2-2; 8 bases line up with TRBD1. V shed 1 base, J shed 4 bases, and the junction held 9 bases outside the gene matches. Germline loops: CDR1 SGDLS, CDR2 YYNGEE. CDR3 size: 17 residues. The CDR3: CASSVPRTGIPTGELFF. The CDR3 bases are TGTGCCAGCAGCGTACCACGGACAGGGATCCCCACCGGGGAGCTGTTTTTT.

V usage is TRBV4-1 and J usage is TRBJ2-7; D could derive from TRBD1 or TRBD2 (6 bases each). Trimming cost V 3 bases and J 6 bases, with 18 bases left between them. Looked up from germline, CDR1 is MGHRA and CDR2 is YSYEKL. This CDR3 contains 15 residues. DNA of the CDR3: TGCGCCAGCAGCCAGCGGCGGTGGGGGGCGGTCGAGCAGTACTTC. Amino acid sequence: CASSQRRWGAVEQYF.

This sequence joins TRBV5-1 and TRBJ1-5; 8 positions agree with TRBD1. Losses at the gene ends were 0 bases for V and 5 bases for J; bases not matched to a gene: 1. Looked up from germline, CDR1 is SGHRS and CDR2 is YFSETQ. The CDR3 is 14 amino acids. The CDR3 sequence is CASSLVGQDQPQHF. The CDR3 region has the DNA TGCGCCAGCAGCTTGGTGGGACAGGATCAGCCCCAGCATTTT.

V gene TRBV14 combines with J gene TRBJ1-1, with a weak D call TRBD1 (6 bases). The V end lost 2 bases, the J end lost 5 bases, and 15 bases lay between the germline ends. Germline V gene sequence: CDR1 SGHDN, CDR2 FVKESK. The length of the CDR3 is 15 residues. The CDR3 nucleotides are TGTGCCAGCAGCCAAATGGAACAGGGCCGTACTGAAGCTTTCTTT. Translating it yields CASSQMEQGRTEAFF.

This rearrangement joins TRBV5-6 to TRBJ2-5; TRBD2 matches at 8 bases. Judging by the DNA end, TRBJ2-7 fits better; the J call may be wrong. The germline gives CDR1 SGHDT, CDR2 YYEEEE. The CDR3 contains 13 residues. Here the CDR3 reads CASSPGGSYEQYF. In nucleotides, the CDR3 is TGTGCCAGCAGCCCGGGAGGGTCCTACGAGCAGTACTTC.

The chain couples TRBV6-5 to TRBJ1-2; D unresolved. Trimming cost V 0 bases and J 5 bases, with 16 bases left between them. Germline V gene sequence: CDR1 MNHEY, CDR2 SVGAGI. The CDR3 consists of 16 residues. CDR3 sequence reads: CASSYSDQLPFYGYTF. In nucleotides, the CDR3 is TGTGCCAGCAGTTACTCGGACCAGCTCCCCTTTTATGGCTACACCTTC.

About this clone: Relative to the germline gene, one junction end is altered; a read error may explain this. This sequence joins TRBV29-1 and TRBJ2-5; perhaps TRBD1 as D (6 bases). The V gene's germline CDR1 is SQVTM and CDR2 ANQGSEA. The CDR3 spans 13 residues. Here the CDR3 reads CSVLDSYQGTQYF. Written as DNA, the CDR3 is TGCAGCGTTTTGGACAGTTATCAAGGGACCCAGTACTTC.

Only one count was recorded for this clone. This rearrangement joins TRBV20-1 to TRBJ1-1, with 8 positions matching TRBD1. The junction had 7 bases not matched to a gene; V was cut back by 5 bases and J by 11 bases. The V gene's germline CDR1 is DFQATT and CDR2 SNEGSKA (reference sequence). The CDR3 has 11 residues. In nucleotides, the CDR3 is TGCAGTGCTCCGACGACAGGGGACGCTTTCTTT. Protein sequence: CSAPTTGDAFF.

This rearrangement joins TRBV4-1 to TRBJ2-3; no clear D gene. Trimming cost V 5 bases and J 0 bases, with 3 bases left between them. This CDR3 has 12 amino acids. Per the germline V gene, CDR1 is MGHRA and CDR2 is YSYEKL. CDR3 region: CASSGSTDTQYF. In nucleotides, the CDR3 is TGCGCCAGCAGCGGGAGCACAGATACGCAGTATTTT.

The V call is TRBV2, the J call TRBJ1-1; perhaps TRBD1 as D (5 bases). Between the trimmed V and J ends, which lost 1 base and 12 bases, there was a span of 12 bases. The germline CDR1 and CDR2 sequences are SNHLY and FYNNEI. The CDR3 is made up of 12 amino acids. The CDR3 is CASSEEGRVSFF. As DNA, the CDR3 is TGTGCCAGCAGTGAAGAGGGCAGGGTGTCTTTCTTT.

The rearrangement links TRBV6-6 to TRBJ1-1; no firm D call. Germline lookup yields CDR1 MNHNY and CDR2 SVGAGI (reference sequence). V lost 5 bases and J 5 bases, leaving 15 bases between the germline ends. This CDR3 contains 14 residues. The CDR3 DNA reads as TGTGCCAGCAGTCAACATCAGTACGGGACTGAAGCTTTCTTT. Translation gives CASSQHQYGTEAFF.

This rearrangement joins TRBV6-1 to TRBJ2-5; 8 bases are shared with TRBD2. This CDR3 is built from 16 residues. V trimming: 1 base; J trimming: 5 bases; junction bases outside the gene matches: 9. CDR1 is MNHNS, CDR2 SASEGT, per germline. CDR3 coding DNA: TGTGCCAGCAGTGAAGTGGCTAGCGGGCCGTACGAGACCCAGTACTTC. Translating it yields CASSEVASGPYETQYF.

The chain joins TRBV11-3 to TRBJ2-1, with TRBD2 as a possible D gene (6 bases). The CDR3 covers 14 residues. Trimming left V 1 base short and J 2 bases short, with 6 bases between. The germline V gene has CDR1 SGHNT and CDR2 YENEEA. Here the CDR3 reads CASSLAGAYNEQFF. Written as DNA, the CDR3 is TGTGCCAGCAGCTTAGCGGGGGCCTACAATGAGCAGTTCTTC.

The gene calls are TRBV27 and TRBJ2-5, with D possibly matching TRBD2 (5 bases). Trimming shortened V by 6 bases and J by 5 bases, and 19 bases separated the two germline ends. Germline loops: CDR1 MNHEY, CDR2 SMNVEV (reference sequence). CDR3 length: 15 amino acids. The chain's CDR3 is CASSSTQEGVETQYF. CDR3 sequence (DNA): TGTGCCAGCAGCTCAACCCAAGAGGGAGTCGAGACCCAGTACTTC.

This chain uses TRBV5-1 with TRBJ2-3, with 8 bases that match TRBD2. J lost 2 bases, V lost 0 bases, and 11 bases had no gene match. In germline, CDR1 is SGHRS, CDR2 YFSETQ. The length of the CDR3 is 18 residues. CDR3 sequence (DNA): TGCGCCAGCAGCTTGGCAACCGAGCGGGGGACCTTCACAGATACGCAGTATTTT. It encodes CASSLATERGTFTDTQYF.

This sequence joins TRBV2 and TRBJ2-5; D ambiguous. Gene TRBJ2-7 matches the end of the DNA better, so the J call may be wrong. Looked up from germline, CDR1 is SNHLY and CDR2 is FYNNEI. The CDR3 is made up of 14 amino acids. Here the CDR3 DNA reads TGTGCCAGCAGTGAAGCGGGTGGATCCTACGAGCAGTACTTC. Translating it yields CASSEAGGSYEQYF.

The chain employs TRBV14 and TRBJ1-6; D not certain. This CDR3 region has 16 residues. V shed 0 bases and J shed 9 bases, with 15 bases lying between them. In germline, CDR1 is SGHDN, CDR2 FVKESK. The CDR3 loop reads CASSQEESGMGSPLHF. The CDR3 DNA sequence: TGTGCCAGCAGCCAAGAAGAATCGGGTATGGGTTCACCCCTCCACTTT.

V gene TRBV18 combines with J gene TRBJ1-2; D not resolved. Trimming pared 0 bases from V and 1 base from J, leaving 6 bases between. CDR3 length: 14 amino acids. Germline V gives CDR1 KGHSH, CDR2 LQKENI. As DNA, the CDR3 is TGTGCCAGCTCACCACCTTGCTGTAACTATGGCTACACCTTC. Translated: CASSPPCCNYGYTF.

The chain is built from TRBV19 and TRBJ1-2, with unresolved D. There are 9 residues in the CDR3. The germline CDR1 and CDR2 sequences are LNHDA and SQIVND (reference sequence). The CDR3 DNA reads TGTCTTTCAGCGTATGGCTACACCTTC. This encodes CLSAYGYTF.